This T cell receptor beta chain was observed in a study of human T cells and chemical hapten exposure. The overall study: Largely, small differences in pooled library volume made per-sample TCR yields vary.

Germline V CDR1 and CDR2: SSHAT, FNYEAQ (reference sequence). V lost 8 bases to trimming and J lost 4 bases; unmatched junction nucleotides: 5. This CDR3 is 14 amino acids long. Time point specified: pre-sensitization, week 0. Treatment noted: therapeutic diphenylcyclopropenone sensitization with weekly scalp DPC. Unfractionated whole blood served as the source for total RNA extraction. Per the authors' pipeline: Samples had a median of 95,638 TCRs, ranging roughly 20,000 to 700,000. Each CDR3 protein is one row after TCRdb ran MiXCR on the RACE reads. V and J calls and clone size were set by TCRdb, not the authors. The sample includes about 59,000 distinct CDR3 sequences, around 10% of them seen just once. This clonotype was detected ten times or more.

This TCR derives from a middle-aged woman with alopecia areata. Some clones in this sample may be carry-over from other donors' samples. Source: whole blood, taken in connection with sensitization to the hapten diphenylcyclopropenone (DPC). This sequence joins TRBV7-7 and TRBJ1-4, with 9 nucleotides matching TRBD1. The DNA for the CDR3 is TGTGCCAGCGGACAGGGGCAGGGTAATGAAAAACTGTTTTTT. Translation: CASGQGQGNEKLFF.